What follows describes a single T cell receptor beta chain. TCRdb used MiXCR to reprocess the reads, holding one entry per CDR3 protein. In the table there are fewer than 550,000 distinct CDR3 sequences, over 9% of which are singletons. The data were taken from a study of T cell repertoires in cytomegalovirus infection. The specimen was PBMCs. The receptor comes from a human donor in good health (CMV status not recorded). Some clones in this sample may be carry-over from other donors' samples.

CDR3 loop: CSARKTVNSPLHF. CDR3 sequence (DNA): TGCAGTGCTAGGAAGACAGTTAATTCACCCCTCCACTTT. This sequence joins TRBV20-1 and TRBJ1-6; possible D gene TRBD1, 5 bases. The CDR3 runs 13 residues. V gave up 3 bases and J gave up 6 bases, with 9 bases separating them. Per the germline V gene, CDR1 is DFQATT and CDR2 is SNEGSKA (reference sequence).